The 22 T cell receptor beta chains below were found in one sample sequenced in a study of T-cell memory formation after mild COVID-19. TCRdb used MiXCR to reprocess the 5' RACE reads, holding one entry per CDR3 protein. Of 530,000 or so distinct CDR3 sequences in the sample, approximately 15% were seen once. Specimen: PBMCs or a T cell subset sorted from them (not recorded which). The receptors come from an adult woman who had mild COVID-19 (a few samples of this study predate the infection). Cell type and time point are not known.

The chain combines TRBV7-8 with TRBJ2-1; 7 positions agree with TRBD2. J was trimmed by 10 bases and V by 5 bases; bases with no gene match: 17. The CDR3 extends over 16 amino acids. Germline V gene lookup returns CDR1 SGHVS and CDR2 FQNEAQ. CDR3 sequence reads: CASSPRLFIGGSEQFF. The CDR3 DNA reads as TGTGCCAGCAGCCCGCGTTTGTTTATAGGCGGGAGCGAGCAGTTCTTC.

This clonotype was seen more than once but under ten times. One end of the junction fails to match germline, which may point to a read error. The CDR3: CSGGQQVF. Written as DNA, the CDR3 is TGCAGCGGAGGACAGCAGGTTTTT. The chain has TRBV29-1 and TRBJ1-4; TRBD1 might be the D (6 bases). This CDR3 spans 8 amino acids. Germline CDR1 is SQVTM and CDR2 is ANQGSEA.

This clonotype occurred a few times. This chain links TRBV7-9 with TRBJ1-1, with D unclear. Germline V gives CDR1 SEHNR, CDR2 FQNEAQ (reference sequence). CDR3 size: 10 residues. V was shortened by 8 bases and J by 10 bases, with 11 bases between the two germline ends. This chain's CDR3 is CASREFGAFF. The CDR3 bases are TGTGCCAGCCGGGAATTTGGAGCTTTCTTT.

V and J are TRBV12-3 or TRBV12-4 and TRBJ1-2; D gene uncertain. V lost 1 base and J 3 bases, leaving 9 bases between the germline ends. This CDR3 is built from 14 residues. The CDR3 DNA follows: TGTGCCAGCAGTTTAGAGTTATTGGACTATGGCTACACCTTC. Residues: CASSLELLDYGYTF.

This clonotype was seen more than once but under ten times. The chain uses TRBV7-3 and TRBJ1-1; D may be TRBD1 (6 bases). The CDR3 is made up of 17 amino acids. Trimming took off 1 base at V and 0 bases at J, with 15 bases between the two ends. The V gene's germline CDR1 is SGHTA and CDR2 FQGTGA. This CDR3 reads CASSLIVGTNMNTEAFF. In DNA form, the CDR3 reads TGTGCCAGCAGCTTAATAGTCGGGACAAACATGAACACTGAAGCTTTCTTT.

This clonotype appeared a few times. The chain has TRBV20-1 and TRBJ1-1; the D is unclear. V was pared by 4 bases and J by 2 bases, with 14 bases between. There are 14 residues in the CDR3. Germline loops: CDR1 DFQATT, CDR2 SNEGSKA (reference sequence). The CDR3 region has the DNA TGCAGTGCTATTGGGCCCAAGGGTAACACTGAAGCTTTCTTT. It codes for CSAIGPKGNTEAFF.

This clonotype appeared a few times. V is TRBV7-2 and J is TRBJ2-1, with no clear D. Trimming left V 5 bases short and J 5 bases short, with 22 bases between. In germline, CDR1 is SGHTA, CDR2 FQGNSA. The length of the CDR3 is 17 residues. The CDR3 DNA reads TGTGCCAGCAGCACCCGGACCAAACTGAACCGAAACAATGAGCAGTTCTTC. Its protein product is CASSTRTKLNRNNEQFF.

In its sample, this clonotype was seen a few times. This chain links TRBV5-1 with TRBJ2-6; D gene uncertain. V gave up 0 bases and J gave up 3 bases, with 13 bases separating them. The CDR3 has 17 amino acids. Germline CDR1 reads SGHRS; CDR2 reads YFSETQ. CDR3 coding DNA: TGCGCCAGCAGCTTGGGCCTCGGTGAAGGTGGGGCCAACGTCCTGACTTTC. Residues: CASSLGLGEGGANVLTF.

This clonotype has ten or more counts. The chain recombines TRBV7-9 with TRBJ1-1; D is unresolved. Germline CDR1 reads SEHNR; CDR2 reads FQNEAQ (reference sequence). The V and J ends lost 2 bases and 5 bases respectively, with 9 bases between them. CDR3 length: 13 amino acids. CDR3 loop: CASSLTRGTEAFF. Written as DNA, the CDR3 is TGTGCCAGCAGCTTAACGCGGGGAACTGAAGCTTTCTTT.

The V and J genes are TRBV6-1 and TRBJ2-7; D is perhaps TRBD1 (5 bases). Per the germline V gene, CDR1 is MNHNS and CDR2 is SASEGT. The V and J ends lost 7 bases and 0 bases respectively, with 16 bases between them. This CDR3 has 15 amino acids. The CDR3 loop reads CASTEATGGSYEQYF. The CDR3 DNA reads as TGTGCCAGCACCGAAGCTACAGGCGGCTCCTACGAGCAGTACTTC.

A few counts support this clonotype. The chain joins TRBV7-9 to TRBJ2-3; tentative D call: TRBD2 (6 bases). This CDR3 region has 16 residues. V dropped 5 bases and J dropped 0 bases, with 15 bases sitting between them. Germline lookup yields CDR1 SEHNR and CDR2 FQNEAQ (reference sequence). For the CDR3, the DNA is TGTGCCAGCAGCCACGGGACTGTTACAAGCACAGATACGCAGTATTTT. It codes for CASSHGTVTSTDTQYF.

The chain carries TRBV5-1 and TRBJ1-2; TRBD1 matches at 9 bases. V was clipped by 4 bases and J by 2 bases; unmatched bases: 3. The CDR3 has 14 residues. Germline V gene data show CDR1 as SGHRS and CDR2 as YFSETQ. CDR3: CASSAGTGNYGYTF. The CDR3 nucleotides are TGCGCCAGCAGCGCCGGGACAGGGAACTATGGCTACACCTTC.

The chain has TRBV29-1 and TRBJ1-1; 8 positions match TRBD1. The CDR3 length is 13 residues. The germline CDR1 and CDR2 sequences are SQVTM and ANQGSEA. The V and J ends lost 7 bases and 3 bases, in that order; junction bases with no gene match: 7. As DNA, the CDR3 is TGCAGCGCCTACAGGGGGGTTGACACTGAAGCTTTCTTT. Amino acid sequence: CSAYRGVDTEAFF. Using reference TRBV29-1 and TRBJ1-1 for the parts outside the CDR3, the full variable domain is SAVISQKPSRDICQRGTSLTIQCQVDSQVTMMFWYRQQPGQSLTLIATANQGSEATYESGFVIDKFPISRPNLTFSTLTVSNMSPEDSSIYLCSAYRGVDTEAFFGQGTRLTVV.

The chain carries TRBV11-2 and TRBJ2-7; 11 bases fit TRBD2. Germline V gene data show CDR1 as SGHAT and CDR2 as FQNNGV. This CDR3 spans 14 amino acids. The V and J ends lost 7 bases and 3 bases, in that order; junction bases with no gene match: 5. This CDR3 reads CASTQTSGVYEQYF. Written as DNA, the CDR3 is TGTGCCAGCACTCAGACTAGCGGGGTCTACGAGCAGTACTTC.

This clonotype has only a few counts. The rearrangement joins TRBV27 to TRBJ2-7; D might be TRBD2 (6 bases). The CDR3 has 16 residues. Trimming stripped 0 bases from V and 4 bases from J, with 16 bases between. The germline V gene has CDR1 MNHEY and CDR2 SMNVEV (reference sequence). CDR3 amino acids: CASSLSTAGPGYEQYF. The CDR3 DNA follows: TGTGCCAGCAGTTTATCGACGGCGGGGCCCGGGTACGAGCAGTACTTC.

CDR3 in DNA: TGTGCCAGCGGGGGGAATTTGCACACTGAAGCTTTCTTT. This sequence encodes CASGGNLHTEAFF. This chain links TRBV18 with TRBJ1-1; D might be TRBD1 (5 bases). The V end lost 8 bases, the J end lost 3 bases, and 13 bases lay between the germline ends. The CDR3 is 13 residues long. Germline V CDR1 and CDR2: KGHSH, LQKENI.

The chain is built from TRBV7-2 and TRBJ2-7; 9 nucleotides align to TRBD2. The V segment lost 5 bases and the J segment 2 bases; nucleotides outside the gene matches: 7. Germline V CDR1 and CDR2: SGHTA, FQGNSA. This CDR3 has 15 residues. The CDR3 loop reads CASSRPGLAAYEQYF. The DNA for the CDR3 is TGTGCCAGCAGCCGACCGGGACTAGCCGCCTACGAGCAGTACTTC.

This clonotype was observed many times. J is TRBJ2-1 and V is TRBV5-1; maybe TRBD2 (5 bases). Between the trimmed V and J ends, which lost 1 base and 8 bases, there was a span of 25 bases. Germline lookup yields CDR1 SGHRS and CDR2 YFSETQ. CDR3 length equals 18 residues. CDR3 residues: CASSLLPILSGNFYEQFF. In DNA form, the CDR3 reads TGCGCCAGCAGCTTGCTACCCATACTTTCGGGGAATTTCTATGAGCAGTTCTTC.

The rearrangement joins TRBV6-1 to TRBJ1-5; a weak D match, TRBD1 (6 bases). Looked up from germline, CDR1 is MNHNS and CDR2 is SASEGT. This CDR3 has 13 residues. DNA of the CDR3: TGTGCTCTTGGGCGGGGGGCCAATCAGCCCCAGCATTTT. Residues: CALGRGANQPQHF.

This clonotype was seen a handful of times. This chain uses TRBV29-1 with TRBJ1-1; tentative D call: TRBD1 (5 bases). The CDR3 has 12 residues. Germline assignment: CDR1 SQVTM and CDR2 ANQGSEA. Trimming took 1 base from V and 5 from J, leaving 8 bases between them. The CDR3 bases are TGCAGCGTTGAAGGGGGGGGGACTGAAGCTTTCTTT. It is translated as CSVEGGGTEAFF.

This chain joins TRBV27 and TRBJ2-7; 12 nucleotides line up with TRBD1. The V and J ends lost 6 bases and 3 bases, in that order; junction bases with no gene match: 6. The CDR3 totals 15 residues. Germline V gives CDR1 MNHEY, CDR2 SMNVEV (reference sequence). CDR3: CASRPGQGAYYEQYF. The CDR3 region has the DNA TGTGCCAGCAGACCGGGACAGGGGGCTTACTACGAGCAGTACTTC.

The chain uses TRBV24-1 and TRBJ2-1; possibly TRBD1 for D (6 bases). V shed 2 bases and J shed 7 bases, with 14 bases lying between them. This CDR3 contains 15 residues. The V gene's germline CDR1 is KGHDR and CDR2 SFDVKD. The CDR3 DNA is TGTGCCACCAGTGATTGGACAGACGGCAAAAATGAGCAGTTCTTC. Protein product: CATSDWTDGKNEQFF.